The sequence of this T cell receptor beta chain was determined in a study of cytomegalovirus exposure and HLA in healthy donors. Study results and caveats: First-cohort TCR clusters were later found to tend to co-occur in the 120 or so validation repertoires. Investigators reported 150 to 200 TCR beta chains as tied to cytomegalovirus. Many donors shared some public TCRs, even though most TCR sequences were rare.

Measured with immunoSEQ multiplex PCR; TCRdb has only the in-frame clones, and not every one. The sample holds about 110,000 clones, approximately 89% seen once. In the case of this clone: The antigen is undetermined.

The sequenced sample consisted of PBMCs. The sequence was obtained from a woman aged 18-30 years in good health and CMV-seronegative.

The CDR3 protein is CASSSKSDTGNYEQYF. As DNA, the CDR3 is TGTGCCAGCAGTTCTAAATCGGACACAGGCAACTACGAGCAGTACTTC. V gene TRBV5-4 combines with J gene TRBJ2-7; perhaps TRBD1 as D (5 bases). The CDR3 extends over 16 amino acids. With 5 bases removed from V and 3 bases from J, the gap between germline ends came to 21 bases. The germline V gene has CDR1 SGHNT and CDR2 YYREEE (reference sequence).